This T cell receptor beta chain was documented in a study of T cells after yellow fever vaccination. Whole-study findings and limits: In post-booster samples, most primary-vaccination clones reappeared (96% CD4, approximately 91% CD8).

Each CDR3 protein gets one entry after TCRdb re-called the 5' RACE reads with MiXCR. This table has around 350,000 distinct CDR3 sequences, under 14% appearing once. Germline lookup yields CDR1 MNHEY and CDR2 SVGAGI. CDR3 length: 13 amino acids. V lost 0 bases, J lost 9 bases, and 11 bases lay in between. With respect to this clonotype: As yet, its antigen is unknown.

The gene calls are TRBV6-5 and TRBJ2-5, with D perhaps given as TRBD1 or TRBD2 (5 bases each). Material: PBMCs, obtained on the day of the first yellow fever vaccination. The TCR was taken from a man aged 18 to 29 who received the YFV17D yellow fever vaccine. This CDR3 reads CASSYSLRGAQYF. In DNA, the CDR3 is TGTGCCAGCAGTTACTCATTGCGAGGGGCCCAGTACTTC.